The 3 T cell receptor beta chains reported below all come from one sample, sequenced in a study of regulatory T cells in long-lasting Graves disease. Combining iRepertoire HTBI primers with Arm-PCR of CDR3 regions, the authors built TCR beta libraries. MiXCR was run by TCRdb on the multiplex PCR reads, yielding one entry per CDR3 protein. The data show about 470,000 distinct CDR3 sequences, 20% to 25% seen once. Documented time point: persistent/refractory GD, antithyroid drugs over 5 years with positive TRAb. RNA extracted from PBMCs served as the sequencing template. The source was peripheral blood mononuclear cells (PBMCs), collected when the disease was refractory, from a patient treated with antithyroid drugs. Receptors originate from a female donor with Graves disease.

The table lists this clonotype with a few counts. CDR3 bases: TGCAGTGCTAGATTCGACACTGGGCGAAATTCACCCCTCCACTTT. Translation: CSARFDTGRNSPLHF. The genes are TRBV20-1 and TRBJ1-6; no reliable D call. This CDR3 is 15 amino acids long. Germline V CDR1 and CDR2: DFQATT, SNEGSKA (reference sequence). The V end lost 2 bases, the J end lost 7 bases, and 15 bases lay between the germline ends.

The CDR3 reads CASSPTSGRGLDEQFF. In DNA form, the CDR3 reads TGTGCCAGCAGCCCTACTAGCGGGAGGGGGTTGGATGAGCAGTTCTTC. This chain connects TRBV7-3 to TRBJ2-1, with TRBD2 matching 13 bases. The CDR3 runs to 16 residues. Germline V CDR1 and CDR2: SGHTA, FQGTGA. The ends lost 5 bases at V and 8 bases at J; junction bases unmatched: 9.

The genes are TRBV3-1 and TRBJ2-5; D unclear. This CDR3 comprises 15 residues. The germline V gene encodes CDR1 LGHDT and CDR2 YNNKEL (reference sequence). V was cut by 0 bases and J by 1 base, with 9 bases left in between. CDR3 loop: CASSQDWATQETQYF. The CDR3 DNA reads as TGTGCCAGCAGCCAAGATTGGGCAACCCAAGAGACCCAGTACTTC.